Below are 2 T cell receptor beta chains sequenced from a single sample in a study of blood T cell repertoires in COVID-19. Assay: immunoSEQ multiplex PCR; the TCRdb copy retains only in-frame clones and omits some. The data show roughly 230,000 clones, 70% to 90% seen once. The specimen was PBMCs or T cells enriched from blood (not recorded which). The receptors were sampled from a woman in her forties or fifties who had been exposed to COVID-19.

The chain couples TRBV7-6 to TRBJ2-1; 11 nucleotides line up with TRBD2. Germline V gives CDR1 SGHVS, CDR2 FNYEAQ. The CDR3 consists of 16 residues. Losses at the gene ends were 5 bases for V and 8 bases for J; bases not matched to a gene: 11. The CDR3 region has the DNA TGTGCCAGCAGCCCCTTAATAGCGGGGGGGCATTATGAGCAGTTCTTC. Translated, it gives CASSPLIAGGHYEQFF. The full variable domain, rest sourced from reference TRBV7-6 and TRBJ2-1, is GAGVSQSPRYKVTKRGQDVALRCDPISGHVSLYWYRQALGQGPEFLTYFNYEAQQDKSGLPNDRFSAERPEGSISTLTIQRTEQRDSAMYRCASSPLIAGGHYEQFFGPGTRLTVL.

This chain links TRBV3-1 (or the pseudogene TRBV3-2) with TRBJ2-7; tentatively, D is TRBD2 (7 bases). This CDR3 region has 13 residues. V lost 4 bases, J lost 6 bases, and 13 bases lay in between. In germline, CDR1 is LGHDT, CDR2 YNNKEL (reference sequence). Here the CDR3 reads CASSREGGSEQYF. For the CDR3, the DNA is TGTGCCAGCAGCCGAGAGGGGGGGTCCGAGCAGTACTTC.